In this sample, the clone carrying this T cell receptor (beta chain) turned up once. Its target is not known. CDR1 is SNHLY, CDR2 FYNNEI, per germline. V dropped 4 bases and J dropped 5 bases, with 11 bases sitting between them. This CDR3 region has 13 residues. In the source study's methods: Junction-only immunoSEQ sequences carried no quality scores, so filtering differed. TCRdb's copy holds only in-frame clones and misses some; the assay was immunoSEQ multiplex PCR. V, J and clone size reflect that table, while D and trimming were determined from the DNA. The sample carries fewer than 2.5 million clones, over 85% recorded once. The sample belongs to a study of shared clonotypes between healthy human individuals. Study results and caveats: Generally, naive subsets came out with larger estimated richness than memory subsets. Non-shared clonotypes were found to have lower generation probabilities than the clonotypes that were shared by all four of the sorted-subset donors.

The chain couples TRBV2 to TRBJ1-1; D is undetermined. Material: naive CD4+ T cells from PBMCs. Subset described: CD45RA+ positively selected. This TCR was sampled from a young man in good health. Some clones in this sample may be carry-over from other donors' samples. CDR3 nucleotide sequence: TGTGCCAGCAGTGTGTACAGCCAAACTGAAGCTTTCTTT. This sequence encodes CASSVYSQTEAFF.